Listed below are T cell receptor beta chains from one sample, sequenced in a study of T cell responses to AZD1222 COVID-19 vaccine. Only in-frame clones appear in the TCRdb table, and some are missing; sequencing was by immunoSEQ multiplex PCR. The sample holds roughly 70,000 clones; approximately 80% are singletons and the top ten take around 15%. Sequences were derived from peripheral blood, sampled 28 days after the second AZD1222 dose. The receptor source for this set is an adult who received the AZD1222 COVID-19 vaccine. The CDR3 runs from the conserved cysteine through the conserved F or W. D genes are given only for firm matches. Part of the rows lack a size; the others show once, few, many or a class for expanded clones.

CDR3: CASSFGDEKLFF; DNA: TGTGCCAGCAGCTTCGGGGATGAAAAACTGTTTTTT; V: TRBV12-3/TRBV12-4; size: -; D: -; J: TRBJ1-4
CDR3: CASSFTAGDTGELFF; DNA: TGTGCCAGCAGCTTTACCGCGGGGGACACCGGGGAGCTGTTTTTT; V: TRBV7-9; size: -; D: TRBD2; J: TRBJ2-2
CDR3: CASSHLGQGTWELLQNQPQHF; DNA: TGTGCCAGTAGTCACTTAGGACAGGGGACTTGGGAACTACTCCAAAATCAGCCCCAGCATTTT; V: TRBV19; size: -; D: TRBD1; J: TRBJ1-5
CDR3: CASSFSVANTEAFF; DNA: TGTGCCAGCAGCTTTTCTGTGGCGAACACTGAAGCTTTCTTT; V: TRBV7-8; size: -; D: -; J: TRBJ1-1
CDR3: CASSDLGTSGGYTGELFF; DNA: TGTGCCAGCAGTGACTTAGGGACTAGCGGGGGGTACACCGGGGAGCTGTTTTTT; V: TRBV6-1; size: -; D: TRBD2; J: TRBJ2-2
CDR3: CASPPGANTEAFF; DNA: TGCGCCAGCCCGCCCGGGGCGAACACTGAAGCTTTCTTT; V: TRBV10-1; size: -; D: -; J: TRBJ1-1
CDR3: CASSQTTGVIAYEQYF; DNA: TGCGCCAGCAGCCAGACCACAGGGGTCATCGCCTACGAGCAGTACTTC; V: TRBV4-3; size: -; D: TRBD1; J: TRBJ2-7
CDR3: CASSLNSNYGYTF; DNA: TGTGCCAGCAGCTTGAACAGCAACTATGGCTACACCTTC; V: TRBV5-4; size: -; D: -; J: TRBJ1-2
CDR3: CASSIVPGLDGYTF; DNA: TGTGCCAGTAGTATAGTTCCAGGGCTCGATGGCTACACCTTC; V: TRBV19; size: -; D: -; J: TRBJ1-2
CDR3: CASSQDRRGRDTQYF; DNA: TGCGCCAGCAGCCAAGATCGGAGGGGCAGAGATACGCAGTATTTT; V: TRBV4-1; size: once; D: -; J: TRBJ2-3
CDR3: CASSIFGTSGTDTQYF; DNA: TGTGCCAGTAGTATATTCGGGACTAGCGGAACAGATACGCAGTATTTT; V: TRBV19; size: -; D: TRBD2; J: TRBJ2-3
CDR3: CASSLTSYEQFF; DNA: TGTGCCAGCAGCTTAACTTCTTATGAGCAGTTCTTC; V: TRBV5-6; size: -; D: -; J: TRBJ2-1
CDR3: CASSFGRRSEAFF; DNA: TGTGCCAGCAGCTTCGGCAGAAGAAGTGAAGCTTTCTTT; V: TRBV5-6; size: -; D: -; J: TRBJ1-1
CDR3: CASSSTNGQFGYTF; DNA: TGTGCCAGCAGCTCAACGAACGGCCAGTTTGGCTACACCTTC; V: TRBV11-2; size: -; D: -; J: TRBJ1-2
CDR3: CASSDGSPLHF; DNA: TGTGCCAGCAGTGACGGTTCACCCCTCCACTTT; V: TRBV2; size: -; D: -; J: TRBJ1-6
CDR3: CASSYGANYEQYF; DNA: TGTGCCAGCAGTTACGGGGCGAACTACGAGCAGTACTTC; V: TRBV6-5; size: -; D: -; J: TRBJ2-7
CDR3: CAISGRDRGRDEQFF; DNA: TGTGCCATCAGTGGGAGGGACAGGGGGCGCGATGAGCAGTTCTTC; V: TRBV10-3; size: -; D: TRBD1; J: TRBJ2-1
CDR3: CASSEASGGGATDTQYF; DNA: TGTGCCAGCAGTGAAGCGTCGGGCGGGGGGGCGACAGATACGCAGTATTTT; V: TRBV6-1; size: few; D: TRBD2; J: TRBJ2-3
CDR3: CAWRQSSGNTIYF; DNA: TGTGCCTGGAGGCAAAGCTCTGGAAACACCATATATTTT; V: TRBV30; size: -; D: -; J: TRBJ1-3
CDR3: CASSAITGTGGSYEQYF; DNA: TGTGCCAGCTCAGCAATTACCGGGACAGGGGGATCCTACGAGCAGTACTTC; V: TRBV18; size: -; D: TRBD1; J: TRBJ2-7
CDR3: CASSVGPVVGGEKLFF; DNA: TGTGCCAGCAGCGTAGGGCCAGTGGTAGGGGGGGAAAAACTGTTTTTT; V: TRBV9; size: -; D: -; J: TRBJ1-4
CDR3: CASSLLAGGLSNTGELFF; DNA: TGTGCCAGCAGTTTGCTAGCGGGGGGCCTATCGAACACCGGGGAGCTGTTTTTT; V: TRBV6-2/TRBV6-3; size: -; D: TRBD2; J: TRBJ2-2
CDR3: CASYPGDLQETQYF; DNA: TGTGCCAGCTACCCTGGGGACCTCCAAGAGACCCAGTACTTC; V: TRBV2; size: -; D: -; J: TRBJ2-5
CDR3: CASSRTVSYEQYF; DNA: TGTGCCAGCAGCCGGACAGTCTCCTACGAGCAGTACTTC; V: TRBV7-2; size: -; D: -; J: TRBJ2-7
CDR3: CASSPNYRGRGEKLFF; DNA: TGTGCCAGCAGCCCGAACTACAGGGGGCGAGGTGAAAAACTGTTTTTT; V: TRBV5-5; size: -; D: TRBD1; J: TRBJ1-4
CDR3: CASSLHRHYEQYF; DNA: TGTGCCAGCAGCTTACACAGGCACTACGAGCAGTACTTC; V: TRBV11-2; size: -; D: -; J: TRBJ2-7
CDR3: CASTDYREAFF; DNA: TGTGCCAGCACAGACTACCGGGAAGCTTTCTTT; V: TRBV27; size: -; D: -; J: TRBJ1-1
CDR3: CASSLWLASKGTDTQYF; DNA: TGTGCCAGCAGCTTGTGGCTAGCCTCTAAGGGCACAGATACGCAGTATTTT; V: TRBV5-5; size: -; D: -; J: TRBJ2-3
CDR3: CASRRGDQPQHF; DNA: TGTGCCAGCCGTCGAGGGGATCAGCCCCAGCATTTT; V: TRBV6-5; size: -; D: -; J: TRBJ1-5
CDR3: CASSDGTGGLETQYF; DNA: TGTGCCAGCAGCGACGGGACAGGGGGTTTGGAGACCCAGTACTTC; V: TRBV9; size: few; D: TRBD1; J: TRBJ2-5
CDR3: CASSYGGGKNIQYF; DNA: TGTGCCAGCAGTTACGGGGGAGGCAAAAACATTCAGTACTTC; V: TRBV6-5; size: -; D: -; J: TRBJ2-4
CDR3: CASSLIAGSRYGYTF; DNA: TGTGCCAGCAGCCTCATCGCGGGATCCCGCTATGGCTACACCTTC; V: TRBV3-1/TRBV3-2; size: -; D: -; J: TRBJ1-2
CDR3: CASSGESRDQPQHF; DNA: TGTGCCAGCAGTGGGGAGAGCAGGGATCAGCCCCAGCATTTT; V: TRBV2; size: -; D: -; J: TRBJ1-5
CDR3: CASSLGEKETQYF; DNA: TGTGCCAGCAGTTTGGGAGAAAAAGAGACCCAGTACTTC; V: TRBV12-3/TRBV12-4; size: -; D: -; J: TRBJ2-5
CDR3: CASSLGRQEGEKLFF; DNA: TGTGCCAGCAGCTTGGGGAGACAGGAGGGTGAAAAACTGTTTTTT; V: TRBV5-4; size: -; D: -; J: TRBJ1-4
CDR3: CASSPRGAPNTGELFF; DNA: TGTGCCAGCAGCCCCCGGGGAGCCCCGAACACCGGGGAGCTGTTTTTT; V: TRBV9; size: -; D: -; J: TRBJ2-2
CDR3: CASSHRGNEQFF; DNA: TGTGCCAGCAGTCATAGGGGAAATGAGCAGTTCTTC; V: TRBV6-5; size: -; D: -; J: TRBJ2-1
CDR3: CASSQNPVGLDTQYF; DNA: TGCGCCAGCAGCCAGAACCCAGTAGGGTTGGATACGCAGTATTTT; V: TRBV4-1; size: -; D: -; J: TRBJ2-3
CDR3: CASSGKLSNEKLFF; DNA: TGTGCCAGCAGCGGAAAACTATCTAATGAAAAACTGTTTTTT; V: TRBV9; size: -; D: -; J: TRBJ1-4
CDR3: CASSLSEGLVYEQYF; DNA: TGTGCCAGCAGCTTATCCGAAGGGCTGGTCTACGAGCAGTACTTC; V: TRBV11-2; size: -; D: -; J: TRBJ2-7
CDR3: CASSYRRGQGSSPLHF; DNA: TGTGCCAGCAGTTACCGCCGAGGGCAGGGCAGTTCACCCCTCCACTTT; V: TRBV6-5; size: few; D: -; J: TRBJ1-6
CDR3: CAISETAGNEQFF; DNA: TGTGCCATCAGTGAGACGGCGGGCAATGAGCAGTTCTTC; V: TRBV10-3; size: -; D: -; J: TRBJ2-1
CDR3: CASSFSGFRPEAFF; DNA: TGTGCCAGCAGCTTCTCAGGATTCCGCCCTGAAGCTTTCTTT; V: TRBV5-6; size: few; D: -; J: TRBJ1-1
CDR3: CASTRAPWTEQETQYF; DNA: TGTGCCAGCACCCGGGCCCCCTGGACCGAACAAGAGACCCAGTACTTC; V: TRBV5-5; size: -; D: -; J: TRBJ2-5
CDR3: CASSFKGNQPQHF; DNA: TGTGCCAGCAGTTTCAAGGGGAATCAGCCCCAGCATTTT; V: TRBV28; size: -; D: -; J: TRBJ1-5
CDR3: CSVVVGQLTTDTQYF; DNA: TGCAGCGTTGTAGTGGGACAGCTTACCACAGATACGCAGTATTTT; V: TRBV29-1; size: -; D: TRBD1; J: TRBJ2-3
CDR3: CATSDLQVFPANTGELFF; DNA: TGTGCCACCAGTGATTTGCAGGTCTTCCCGGCGAACACCGGGGAGCTGTTTTTT; V: TRBV24-1; size: -; D: -; J: TRBJ2-2
CDR3: CASSLEGRSNEQFF; DNA: TGTGCCAGCAGCCTAGAGGGACGTTCCAATGAGCAGTTCTTC; V: TRBV7-3; size: -; D: -; J: TRBJ2-1
CDR3: CASQGGFGIQYF; DNA: TGTGCCAGCCAGGGGGGTTTTGGCATTCAGTACTTC; V: TRBV19; size: -; D: -; J: TRBJ2-4
CDR3: CASSMGASVDSYYHEQYF; DNA: TGTGCCAGTAGTATGGGGGCGTCCGTCGACAGTTATTACCACGAGCAGTACTTC; V: TRBV19; size: few; D: -; J: TRBJ2-7
CDR3: CAWRYFGPYEQYF; DNA: TGTGCCTGGAGATATTTTGGCCCCTACGAGCAGTACTTC; V: TRBV30; size: -; D: -; J: TRBJ2-7
CDR3: CASSQVPTSVYEQYF; DNA: TGTGCCAGCAGCCAAGTCCCGACTAGCGTCTACGAGCAGTACTTC; V: TRBV3-1/TRBV3-2; size: -; D: TRBD2; J: TRBJ2-7
CDR3: CASSQPIGLAGDTYEQYF; DNA: TGCGCCAGCAGCCAACCGATCGGACTAGCGGGGGATACCTACGAGCAGTACTTC; V: TRBV4-1; size: -; D: TRBD2; J: TRBJ2-7
CDR3: CASSEPTGSYEQYF; DNA: TGCGCCAGCAGTGAACCGACAGGCTCCTACGAGCAGTACTTC; V: TRBV10-2; size: -; D: -; J: TRBJ2-7
CDR3: CASSNPGGELEKLFF; DNA: TGTGCCAGCAGCAATCCAGGGGGCGAGTTGGAAAAACTGTTTTTT; V: TRBV5-4; size: -; D: TRBD1; J: TRBJ1-4